The next 27 T cell receptor beta chains were all read from a single sample in a study of blood T cells in healthy people across ages (dated by TCRdb to the mid-2010s). The receptor library was made with 5' RACE. TCRdb shows the sequencer as Illumina HiSeq 2500. A second PCR of about 6 to 11 cycles was run with a J-beta primer mix and a sample-barcoded 5' primer. Clones were called with MiXCR by TCRdb after fastp trimmed the public reads at Q25, and only in-frame beta chains were retained. Entries are consolidated by CDR3 protein sequence, retaining the most common genes and DNA. Across this sample there are about 1,400,000 distinct CDR3 sequences, with approximately 59% seen only once. Together, the top ten hold over 6.5% of the sample. The sequenced material came from blood. All receptors come from a man younger than 35 in good health.

The V gene is TRBV12-3 or TRBV12-4, the J gene TRBJ2-7; tentatively, D is TRBD1 or TRBD2 (5 bases each). The J call may not be correct, given that the DNA end is closer to TRBJ2-5. The CDR3 has 14 amino acids. CDR3 coding DNA: TGTGCCAGCAGTCCCTGGGACCGCGCAGAGACCCAGTACTTC. It codes for CASSPWDRAETQYF.

The genes are TRBV28 and TRBJ2-1, with D possibly being TRBD1 or TRBD2 (5 bases each). Germline V gene sequence: CDR1 MDHEN, CDR2 SYDVKM. The CDR3 totals 15 residues. Trimming removed 4 bases at V and 3 bases at J, with 13 bases between. The CDR3 region has the DNA TGTGCCAGCAGTTCTCCGGGACGGAACTACAATGAGCAGTTCTTC. Protein sequence: CASSSPGRNYNEQFF.

The chain carries TRBV4-1 and TRBJ2-3; D is ambiguous. V dropped 1 base and J dropped 2 bases, with 19 bases sitting between them. The CDR3 has 18 residues. CDR1 and CDR2 from the germline V gene are MGHRA and YSYEKL. CDR3: CASSQGPVGSRPTDTQYF. The CDR3 DNA follows: TGCGCCAGCAGCCAAGGGCCTGTCGGGTCTAGACCCACAGATACGCAGTATTTT.

The chain uses TRBV20-1 and TRBJ2-1; D ambiguous. Per the germline V gene, CDR1 is DFQATT and CDR2 is SNEGSKA (reference sequence). V shed 3 bases and J shed 0 bases, with 9 bases lying between them. The CDR3 is 14 amino acids. CDR3 bases: TGCAGTGCTAGGGGCTCCTACTCCTACAATGAGCAGTTCTTC. It codes for CSARGSYSYNEQFF.

This chain links TRBV6-1 with TRBJ2-1; perhaps TRBD2 as D (7 bases). The CDR3 contains 18 residues. Germline-derived CDR1 and CDR2 are MNHNS and SASEGT. The ends were cut back, 5 bases at V and 4 bases at J, with 24 bases in the middle. Here the CDR3 reads CASSISSGGQLPYNEQFF. The CDR3 nucleotides are TGTGCCAGCAGTATCTCCTCGGGGGGCCAGCTCCCTTACAATGAGCAGTTCTTC.

This chain links TRBV10-3 with TRBJ1-2; unclear D gene. This CDR3 region has 12 residues. V shed 6 bases and J shed 8 bases, with 13 bases lying between them. CDR1 and CDR2 from the germline V gene are ENHRY and SYGVKD. The DNA of the CDR3 is TGTGCCATCAGGGTCGAACGGGAGGGCTACACCTTC. As protein: CAIRVEREGYTF.

The chain joins TRBV21-1 to TRBJ2-2; TRBD2, as called in the table, went unchecked against the DNA. TRBV21-1 corresponds to a pseudogene. The CDR3 is made up of 17 amino acids. As DNA, the CDR3 is TGTGCCAGCAGCGACCTACAGGGCCCTGGGGGCACCGGGGAGCTGTTTTTT. Its translation is CASSDLQGPGGTGELFF.

The chain recombines TRBV4-2 with TRBJ2-3, with 13 bases aligning to TRBD2. The CDR3 is 16 residues long. CDR1 is LGHNA and CDR2 is YNFKEQ in the germline V gene. V was pared by 2 bases and J by 7 bases, with 6 bases of the junction left unmatched. In nucleotides, the CDR3 is TGTGCCAGCAGCCAACAGACTAGCGGGGGGATAAATACGCAGTATTTT. Translation: CASSQQTSGGINTQYF.

This clonotype was observed a few times. The V and J genes are TRBV29-1 and TRBJ2-5, with 7 bases identical to TRBD1. The tail of the sequence fits TRBJ2-7 better, so the J call may be wrong. The CDR3 covers 13 residues. CDR1 SQVTM and CDR2 ANQGSEA come from the germline V gene. The chain's CDR3 is CSIAGGNGHEQYF. DNA for the CDR3: TGCAGCATAGCAGGGGGAAATGGCCACGAGCAGTACTTC.

In its sample, this clonotype was seen a few times. The chain carries TRBV4-3 and TRBJ2-1; D gene unclear. The CDR3 extends over 13 amino acids. V was trimmed by 0 bases and J by 6 bases, leaving 6 bases between them. CDR1 and CDR2 (germline): LGHNA, YSLEER. CDR3 coding DNA: TGCGCCAGCAGCCAAGAAAGACCCAATGAGCAGTTCTTC. Translation: CASSQERPNEQFF.

The gene calls are TRBV2 and TRBJ2-7; D may be TRBD1 (6 bases). Per the germline V gene, CDR1 is SNHLY and CDR2 is FYNNEI. The CDR3 runs to 13 residues. Trimming removed 10 bases at V and 0 bases at J, with 13 bases between. The CDR3 region is CANVGGYSYEQYF. The CDR3 DNA follows: TGTGCCAACGTTGGGGGCTACTCCTACGAGCAGTACTTC.

The rearrangement joins TRBV20-1 to TRBJ2-7, with 9 nucleotides matching TRBD1. Trimming at V came to 0 bases and at J to 0 bases, leaving 6 bases not matched to a gene. CDR1 is DFQATT, CDR2 SNEGSKA, per germline (reference sequence). The CDR3 loop spans 16 amino acids. CDR3: CSARDMGQGFSYEQYF. CDR3 nucleotides: TGCAGTGCTAGAGATATGGGACAGGGATTCTCCTACGAGCAGTACTTC.

V usage is TRBV20-1 and J usage is TRBJ2-3; no clear D gene. Looked up from germline, CDR1 is DFQATT and CDR2 is SNEGSKA (reference sequence). This CDR3 has 13 amino acids. With 7 bases removed from V and 6 bases from J, the gap between germline ends came to 17 bases. CDR3 amino acids: CSGVWSLEDTQYF. CDR3 coding DNA: TGCAGTGGGGTGTGGAGCCTCGAGGATACGCAGTATTTT.

The chain employs TRBV4-3 and TRBJ2-1; D uncertain. Germline CDR1 and CDR2: LGHNA and YSLEER. Trimming removed 2 bases from V and 5 bases from J, with 16 bases in between. CDR3 size: 16 residues. For the CDR3, the DNA is TGCGCCAGCAGCCAACTGGCCGGCCATGACCACAATGAGCAGTTCTTC. The encoded protein is CASSQLAGHDHNEQFF.

The V gene is TRBV3-1, the J gene TRBJ2-1, with 7 bases identical to TRBD2. From germline, CDR1 is LGHDT and CDR2 YNNKEL (reference sequence). This CDR3 has 16 amino acids. V gave up 1 base and J gave up 3 bases; unmatched junction bases: 6. DNA of the CDR3: TGTGCCAGCAGCCAAGTTGCCGGGAGGATCTACAATGAGCAGTTCTTC. Protein product: CASSQVAGRIYNEQFF.

This chain connects TRBV29-1 to TRBJ2-1, with D perhaps assigned TRBD1 or TRBD2 (6 bases each). CDR1 is SQVTM and CDR2 is ANQGSEA in the germline V gene. Trimming left V 0 bases short and J 9 bases short, with 9 bases between. This CDR3 is 12 amino acids long. CDR3 region: CSVEDGGREQFF. DNA of the CDR3: TGCAGCGTTGAAGATGGGGGGCGTGAGCAGTTCTTC.

The V gene is TRBV20-1, the J gene TRBJ1-2, with D maybe TRBD1 (5 bases). The CDR3 loop spans 15 amino acids. V lost 0 bases, J lost 3 bases, and 14 bases lay in between. The germline CDR1 and CDR2 sequences are DFQATT and SNEGSKA (reference sequence). The CDR3, as DNA: TGCAGTGCTAGAGACAGGGCCAATTGGGACTATGGCTACACCTTC. Amino acid sequence: CSARDRANWDYGYTF.

The chain uses TRBV29-1 and TRBJ2-1; maybe TRBD2 (6 bases). Germline CDR1 SQVTM, CDR2 ANQGSEA. The CDR3 is 13 residues long. The V end lost 4 bases, the J end lost 4 bases, and 11 bases lay between the germline ends. The CDR3 nucleotides read TGCAGCGTTGGAGTAGCGGTGTACAATGAGCAGTTCTTC. Its protein is CSVGVAVYNEQFF.

The gene calls are TRBV20-1 and TRBJ2-1; D might be TRBD2 (6 bases). The CDR3 sequence is 14 residues long. The germline V and J ends were trimmed by 7 bases and 0 bases, with 13 bases remaining between them. CDR1 is DFQATT and CDR2 is SNEGSKA in the germline V gene (reference sequence). The CDR3 region is CSGDSGFSYNEQFF. Written as DNA, the CDR3 is TGCAGTGGAGATAGCGGCTTCTCCTACAATGAGCAGTTCTTC.

V and J are TRBV19 and TRBJ2-1; D is uncertain. The length of the CDR3 is 12 residues. Trimming shortened V by 7 bases and J by 3 bases, and 7 bases separated the two germline ends. Germline CDR1 and CDR2: LNHDA and SQIVND (reference sequence). The CDR3 is CASNRNYNEQFF. Written as DNA, the CDR3 is TGTGCCAGTAACCGGAACTACAATGAGCAGTTCTTC.

The J gene is TRBJ2-4, the V gene TRBV5-4, with unresolved D. The J call could be wrong; TRBJ2-7 is a better fit for the DNA end. This CDR3 contains 13 residues. Germline V CDR1 and CDR2: SGHNT, YYREEE (reference sequence). CDR3 sequence reads: CASSRNPVYEQYF. CDR3 nucleotide sequence: TGTGCCAGCAGCAGGAATCCAGTCTACGAGCAGTACTTC.

This clonotype was found a few times. The CDR3 DNA reads TGTGCCAGCAGCCCCTCCGTGACGGTAGAGACCCAGTACTTC. The encoded protein is CASSPSVTVETQYF. The chain uses TRBV12-3 or TRBV12-4 and TRBJ2-5; D call uncertain. CDR3 size: 14 residues. Trimming took off 6 bases at V and 4 bases at J, with 15 bases between the two ends.

CDR3 loop: CASSQDKGGAYDGYTF. CDR3 coding DNA: TGTGCCAGCAGCCAAGATAAGGGGGGAGCCTATGACGGCTACACCTTC. This chain connects TRBV4-2 to TRBJ1-2; D might be TRBD1 (6 bases). Germline V gene sequence: CDR1 LGHNA, CDR2 YNFKEQ. The ends were cut back, 0 bases at V and 8 bases at J, with 19 bases in the middle. This CDR3 region has 16 residues.

This clonotype was counted between two and nine times. The chain carries TRBV7-9 and TRBJ2-5; a possible D gene is TRBD2 (5 bases). Matching the DNA end better, TRBJ2-7 makes the J call doubtful. Germline loops: CDR1 SEHNR, CDR2 FQNEAQ (reference sequence). The CDR3 is 16 residues long. The CDR3 is CASSPPTGLDSYEQYF. The CDR3 coding sequence is TGTGCCAGCAGCCCCCCAACCGGACTCGACTCCTACGAGCAGTACTTC.

V gene TRBV7-9 combines with J gene TRBJ2-1, with D possibly being TRBD1 or TRBD2 (5 bases each). Germline V gene sequence: CDR1 SEHNR, CDR2 FQNEAQ (reference sequence). V shed 11 bases and J shed 3 bases, with 14 bases lying between them. The length of the CDR3 is 13 residues. The CDR3 nucleotides are TGTGCCGGGGGAGCGAGATTCTACAATGAGCAGTTCTTC. Amino acids: CAGGARFYNEQFF.

The V and J genes are TRBV3-1 and TRBJ1-2; no clear D. The length of the CDR3 is 13 residues. With 4 bases removed from V and 8 bases from J, the gap between germline ends came to 14 bases. Germline assignment: CDR1 LGHDT and CDR2 YNNKEL (reference sequence). The CDR3 bases are TGTGCCAGCAGCCCGATGAGGGTTTCGGGCTACACCTTC. As protein: CASSPMRVSGYTF.

There are a few counts of this clonotype. The chain couples TRBV29-1 to TRBJ2-7; 7 nucleotides line up with TRBD1. The germline V gene has CDR1 SQVTM and CDR2 ANQGSEA. The V segment lost 8 bases and the J segment 3 bases; nucleotides outside the gene matches: 7. This CDR3 has 12 residues. As DNA, the CDR3 is TGCAGCTTCCGGACAGGCGTCTACGAGCAGTACTTC. Translation: CSFRTGVYEQYF.